A selection of T cell receptor beta chains follows, all from one sample in a study of metastatic and nonmetastatic thyroid tumors. TCRdb reprocessed the PCR reads via MiXCR. The sample yields some 36,000 clones, 17% seen once. Sequenced sample: blood. These TCRs come from a male donor with papillary thyroid cancer or a benign thyroid nodule (not recorded which). Some clones in this sample may be carry-over from other donors' samples. Each CDR3 is given without its conserved first and last residue. D genes are given only for firm matches.

>TRBJ2-2|.|TRBV7-8
ASQMAAGELF
>TRBJ1-1|.|TRBV11-1
ASSLYGPVSLARKAF
>TRBJ2-7|TRBD2|TRBV20-1
SARWTSGAYEQY
>TRBJ2-3|TRBD2|TRBV5-1
ASSWGGEDTQY
>TRBJ1-2|TRBD1|TRBV4-1
ASSQSADRPFSYT
>TRBJ1-4|TRBD1|TRBV7-9
ASSLYRGNTEKLF
>TRBJ2-5|TRBD2|TRBV20-1
SAPGLAGGQETQY
>TRBJ2-6|TRBD2|TRBV13
ASSPSDMGGSSGANVLT
>TRBJ1-2|.|TRBV12-3/TRBV12-4
ASSLQGKGGGYT
>TRBJ2-2|.|TRBV2
ASSEFSGGTGELF
>TRBJ2-3|TRBD1|TRBV6-2/TRBV6-3
ASSLTGGGTDTQY
>TRBJ2-7|.|TRBV5-6
ASSLVGQPQSYEQY
>TRBJ2-7|.|TRBV7-6
ASSPGDYEQY
>TRBJ1-6|.|TRBV28
ASKGNNSPLH
>TRBJ1-1|.|TRBV20-1
SALDMNTEAF
>TRBJ1-2|.|TRBV9
ASSAADNFYGYT
>TRBJ2-5|TRBD2|TRBV10-3
ATTGLAGQETQY
>TRBJ1-4|.|TRBV5-1
ASSLLASRGEKLF
>TRBJ2-7|TRBD2|TRBV7-8
ASNPSSGSFYEQY
>TRBJ2-5|TRBD2|TRBV29-1
HTGGGETQY
>TRBJ2-3|.|TRBV29-1
SFQGSGTDTQY
>TRBJ2-7|.|TRBV11-2
ASSLDVGGSYEQY
>TRBJ1-1|.|TRBV12-3/TRBV12-4
ASSPTWAARTGAF
>TRBJ1-1|.|TRBV6-2/TRBV6-3
ASLSCDAEAF
>TRBJ1-5|.|TRBV2
ASSDLINQPQH
>TRBJ2-7|.|TRBV28
ASSLYQGHNEQY
>TRBJ2-1|.|TRBV27
ASSFSGTYNEQF
>TRBJ2-7|.|TRBV7-9
ASSRVREHDQY
>TRBJ2-5|TRBD1|TRBV12-3/TRBV12-4
ASINGQGSIQETQY
>TRBJ2-1|TRBD1|TRBV10-3
ATVRAGGAKPF
>TRBJ2-7|.|TRBV11-2
ASSLGQSYEQY
>TRBJ2-6|.|TRBV5-5
ASSWGSGANVLT
>TRBJ1-1|TRBD1|TRBV28
AANTGQTFNTEAF
>TRBJ2-1|.|TRBV5-4
ASSLVLDFQSSYNEQF
>TRBJ2-1|.|TRBV6-6
ASSYSIAGPRDEQF
>TRBJ2-1|.|TRBV5-4
ASSLPGPRNEQF
>TRBJ1-2|.|TRBV25-1
ASSLLGYTPRSRYPTGYCYT
>TRBJ2-5|.|TRBV12-5
ASGLDRRIQETQY
>TRBJ1-2|.|TRBV25-1
ASSPKRGVANYGYT
>TRBJ2-7|.|TRBV2
ASSVDTLSPEQY
>TRBJ2-7|.|TRBV5-1
ASSLGAGLGYEQY
>TRBJ1-5|.|TRBV6-1
ASSEGTSRGNQPQH
>TRBJ2-1|TRBD2|TRBV7-6
ASSPLAGGDNEQF
>TRBJ2-7|TRBD2|TRBV20-1
SARDMEREMGEQY
>TRBJ2-6|.|TRBV19
ASSIWAGDTSGANVLT
>TRBJ2-1|TRBD1|TRBV2
ASRAHRGDEQF
>TRBJ2-7|.|TRBV7-6
ASSLSVQAYEQY
>TRBJ2-7|TRBD2|TRBV3-1
ASSHTGGAFYEQY
>TRBJ2-7|.|TRBV4-1
ASAYGAGPYEQY
>TRBJ2-6|TRBD1|TRBV18
ASSLGQAASGANVLT
>TRBJ1-2|.|TRBV12-3/TRBV12-4
ASSQQGHGYT
>TRBJ2-3|TRBD2|TRBV28
ASSLSSGRADTQY
>TRBJ1-1|.|TRBV19
ASSIQLEAF
>TRBJ2-1|.|TRBV28
ASSLLGNEQF
>TRBJ2-5|TRBD2|TRBV3-1
ASSPGTSALETQY